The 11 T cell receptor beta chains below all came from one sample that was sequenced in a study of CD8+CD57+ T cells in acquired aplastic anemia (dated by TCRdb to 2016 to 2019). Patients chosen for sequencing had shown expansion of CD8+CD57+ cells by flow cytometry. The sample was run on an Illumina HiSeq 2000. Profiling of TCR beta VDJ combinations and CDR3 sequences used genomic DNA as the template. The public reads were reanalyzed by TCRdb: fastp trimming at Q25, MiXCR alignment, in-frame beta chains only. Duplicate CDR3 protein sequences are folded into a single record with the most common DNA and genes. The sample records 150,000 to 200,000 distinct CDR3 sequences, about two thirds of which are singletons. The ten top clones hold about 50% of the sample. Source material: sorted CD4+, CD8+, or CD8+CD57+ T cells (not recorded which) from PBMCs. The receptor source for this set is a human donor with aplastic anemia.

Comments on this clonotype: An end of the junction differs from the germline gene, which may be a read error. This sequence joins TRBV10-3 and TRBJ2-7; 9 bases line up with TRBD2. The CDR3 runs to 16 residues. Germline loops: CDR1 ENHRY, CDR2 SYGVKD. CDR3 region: CTISGTIAGVGYEQYF. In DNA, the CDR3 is TGTACCATCAGTGGGACTATAGCGGGGGTCGGCTACGAGCAGTACTTC.

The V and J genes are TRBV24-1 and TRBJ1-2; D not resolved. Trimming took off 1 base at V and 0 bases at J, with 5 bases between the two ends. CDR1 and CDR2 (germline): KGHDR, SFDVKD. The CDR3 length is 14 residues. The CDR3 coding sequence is TGTGCCACCAGTGATTTCGGGACTAACTATGGCTACACCTTC. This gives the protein CATSDFGTNYGYTF.

The CDR3 DNA reads TGTGCCAGCGCCGGACAGTTCGCCGGGGAGCTGTTTTTT. Encoded protein: CASAGQFAGELFF. The chain combines TRBV19 with TRBJ2-2; tentatively, D is TRBD1 (6 bases). V was clipped by 9 bases and J by 6 bases, with 14 bases between them. The germline CDR1 and CDR2 sequences are LNHDA and SQIVND (reference sequence). The CDR3 consists of 13 residues.

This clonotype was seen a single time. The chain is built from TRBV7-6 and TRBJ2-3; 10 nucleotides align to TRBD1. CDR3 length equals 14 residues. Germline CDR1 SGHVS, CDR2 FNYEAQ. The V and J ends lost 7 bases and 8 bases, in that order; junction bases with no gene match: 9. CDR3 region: CASTLDRGFSTQYF. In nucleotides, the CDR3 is TGTGCCAGCACCCTGGACAGGGGGTTCAGTACGCAGTATTTT.

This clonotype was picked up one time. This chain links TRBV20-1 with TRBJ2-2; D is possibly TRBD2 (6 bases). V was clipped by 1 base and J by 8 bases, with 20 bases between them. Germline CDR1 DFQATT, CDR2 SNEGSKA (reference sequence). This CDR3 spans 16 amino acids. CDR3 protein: CSARARLGGSRGELFF. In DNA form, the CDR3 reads TGCAGTGCTAGAGCCCGATTGGGGGGATCGCGAGGGGAGCTGTTTTTT.

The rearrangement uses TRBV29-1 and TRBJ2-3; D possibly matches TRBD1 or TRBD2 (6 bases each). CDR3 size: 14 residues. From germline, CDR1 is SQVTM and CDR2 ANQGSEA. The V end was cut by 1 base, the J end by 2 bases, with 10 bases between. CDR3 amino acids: CSVEGGAVTDTQYF. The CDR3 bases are TGCAGCGTTGAAGGGGGGGCAGTCACAGATACGCAGTATTTT.

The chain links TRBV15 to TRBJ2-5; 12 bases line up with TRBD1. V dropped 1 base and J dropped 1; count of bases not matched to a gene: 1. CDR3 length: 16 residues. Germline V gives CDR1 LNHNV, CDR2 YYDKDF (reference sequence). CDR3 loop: CATSRGGQGAQETQYF. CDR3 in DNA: TGTGCCACCAGCAGAGGGGGACAGGGGGCCCAAGAGACCCAGTACTTC.

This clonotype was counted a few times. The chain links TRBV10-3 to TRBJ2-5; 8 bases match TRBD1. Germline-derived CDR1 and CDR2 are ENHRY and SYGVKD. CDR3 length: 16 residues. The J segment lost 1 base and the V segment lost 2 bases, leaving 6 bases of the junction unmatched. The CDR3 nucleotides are TGTGCCATCAGTGAGAGGAGGACAGGGACCCAAGAGACCCAGTACTTC. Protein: CAISERRTGTQETQYF.

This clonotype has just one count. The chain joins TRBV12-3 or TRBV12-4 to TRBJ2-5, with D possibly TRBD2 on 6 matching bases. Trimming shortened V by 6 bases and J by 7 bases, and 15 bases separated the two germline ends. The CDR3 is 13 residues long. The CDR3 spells CASSRLVAGTQYF. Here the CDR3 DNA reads TGTGCCAGCAGCCGACTAGTCGCGGGGACCCAGTACTTC.

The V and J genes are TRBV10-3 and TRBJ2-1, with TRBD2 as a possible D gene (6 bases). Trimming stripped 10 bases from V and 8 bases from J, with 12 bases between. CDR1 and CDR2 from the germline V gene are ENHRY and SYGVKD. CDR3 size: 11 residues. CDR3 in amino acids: CATESGYEQFF. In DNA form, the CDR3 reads TGTGCCACCGAGAGCGGGTATGAGCAGTTCTTC.

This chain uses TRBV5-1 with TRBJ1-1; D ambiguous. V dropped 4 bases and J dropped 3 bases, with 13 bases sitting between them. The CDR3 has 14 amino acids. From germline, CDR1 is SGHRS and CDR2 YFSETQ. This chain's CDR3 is CASSLWTLDTEAFF. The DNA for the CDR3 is TGCGCCAGCAGCCTGTGGACGCTCGACACTGAAGCTTTCTTT.